A selection of T cell receptor beta chains follows, all from one sample in a study of regulatory T cells. The assay was immunoSEQ multiplex PCR, and TCRdb's table has in-frame clones only and misses some. The data show some 30,000 clones, 85% to 95% seen once. Sequencing used conventional CD4+ T cells sorted from blood. The receptors shown here come from a child aged 2 to 15 with CD3G deficiency. The CDR3 runs from the conserved cysteine through the conserved F or W. A D gene is named only where the DNA matches it firmly. The size field is filled for only some rows; it gives once, few, many or a size class.

D gene	clone size	J gene	V gene	CDR3 DNA	CDR3 protein
TRBD1	-	TRBJ2-7	TRBV29-1	TGCAGCGTTTCGGACAGGTCCGAGCAGTACTTC	CSVSDRSEQYF
-	-	TRBJ2-7	TRBV7-8	TGTGCCAGCAGTACCGGGCCGGGGGAGCAGTACTTC	CASSTGPGEQYF
-	-	TRBJ2-1	TRBV10-2	TGCGCCAGCAGTAACAGGGGGGGCAATGAGCAGTTCTTC	CASSNRGGNEQFF
-	-	TRBJ2-7	TRBV7-8	TGTGCCAGCAGCTTAGGCAGGTTATACGAGCAGTACTTC	CASSLGRLYEQYF
-	-	TRBJ1-2	TRBV6-1	TGTGCCAGCAGCCGGACACGGAGGAGGGGAGATGGCTACACCTTC	CASSRTRRRGDGYTF
TRBD2	-	TRBJ2-1	TRBV28	TGTGCCAGCAGTTTCAGCGGGAGGGCCGGGGGCAATGAGCAGTTCTTC	CASSFSGRAGGNEQFF
-	-	TRBJ2-5	TRBV6-1	TGTGCCAGCAGAGGGGGTGGGGACCAAGAGACCCAGTACTTC	CASRGGGDQETQYF
-	-	TRBJ2-2	TRBV7-9	TGTGCCAGCAGCTTCCCACAGGGGAGGACCGGGGAGCTGTTTTTT	CASSFPQGRTGELFF
-	-	TRBJ2-7	TRBV28	TGTGCCAGCAGCCCCCCCCAGGGAAATGTCCAAGAGCAGTACTTC	CASSPPQGNVQEQYF
-	-	TRBJ2-2	TRBV7-9	TGTGCCAGCAGCTTCGACACCGGGGAGCTGTTTTTT	CASSFDTGELFF
-	-	TRBJ1-1	TRBV5-1	TGCGCCAGCAGCTCCGGGGTAGGTGAAGCTTTCTTT	CASSSGVGEAFF
-	-	TRBJ2-1	TRBV7-2	TGTGCCAGCAGCTTAGTGGCGGCGGCCCCTAATGAGCAGTTCTTC	CASSLVAAAPNEQFF
-	-	TRBJ1-5	TRBV6-1	TGTGCCAGTGCGGGGGGCAATCAGCCCCAGCATTTT	CASAGGNQPQHF
-	-	TRBJ1-4	TRBV28	TGTGCCAGCAGTACCAACCTGGGGAAACTGTTTTTT	CASSTNLGKLFF
-	-	TRBJ2-1	TRBV4-1	TGCGCCAGCAGCCAAGATTTATTTTCCTACAATGAGCAGTTCTTC	CASSQDLFSYNEQFF
TRBD1	-	TRBJ2-7	TRBV28	TGTGCCAGCAGTTTGCAGGGGGTCTACGAGCAGTACTTC	CASSLQGVYEQYF
TRBD2	-	TRBJ2-3	TRBV10-3	TGTGCCATCAGTGAGTCGGCTACCGGGACTAGCGGCACAGATACGCAGTATTTT	CAISESATGTSGTDTQYF
-	-	TRBJ2-3	TRBV19	TGTGCCATTACAGTGAGCGAAACAGATACGCAGTATTTT	CAITVSETDTQYF
TRBD2	-	TRBJ2-1	TRBV7-9	TGTGCCAGCAGCAGCGGGCTAGCGGGGGGCTACAATGAGCAGTTCTTC	CASSSGLAGGYNEQFF
-	-	TRBJ2-2	TRBV5-1	TGCGCCAGCAGCTCAGGGGAGAACACCGGGGAGCTGTTTTTT	CASSSGENTGELFF
-	-	TRBJ2-1	TRBV6-1	TGTGCCAGCAGGGAGACGAACTACAATGAGCAGTTCTTC	CASRETNYNEQFF
-	-	TRBJ2-5	TRBV28	TGTGCCAGCAGTTACTCGCGATACCGAAAAGAGACCCAGTACTTC	CASSYSRYRKETQYF
TRBD1	-	TRBJ2-7	TRBV27	TGTGCCAGCAGTCTAACACCTAATCACAGGGGAAGCGAGGAGCAGTACTTC	CASSLTPNHRGSEEQYF
-	-	TRBJ2-6	TRBV18	TGTGCCAGCTCACCAGGGGGCACTGGGGCCAACGTCCTGACTTTC	CASSPGGTGANVLTF
TRBD2	-	TRBJ2-5	TRBV5-1	TGCGCCAGCAGCTCTGGGGGGACTAGCGGCCAAGAGACCCAGTACTTC	CASSSGGTSGQETQYF
-	few	TRBJ1-2	TRBV6-6	TGTGCCATCCTGCGGGGGGGCGGTGGCTACACCTTC	CAILRGGGGYTF
-	-	TRBJ2-7	TRBV6-1	TGTGCCAGCAGTCGTAGCTACAGCAGTTTCTACGAGCAGTACTTC	CASSRSYSSFYEQYF
-	-	TRBJ2-7	TRBV6-1	TGTGCCAGCAGTGAAAACGAAGCCTACGAGCAGTACTTC	CASSENEAYEQYF
-	-	TRBJ2-7	TRBV28	TGTGCCAGCAGTTTATCCGCGAGGGGGGGGCAGTACTTC	CASSLSARGGQYF
-	-	TRBJ2-7	TRBV19	TGTGCCAGTAGTATCGGGCCGGGCTCCTACGAGCAGTACTTC	CASSIGPGSYEQYF
TRBD2	-	TRBJ2-1	TRBV5-1	TGCGCCAGCAGCGAAACCGGGACTACACGGGATGAGCAGTTCTTC	CASSETGTTRDEQFF
-	once	TRBJ1-1	TRBV6-6	TGTGCCAGCAGTTTCCGGGACCCCCTCATGAACACTGAAGCTTTCTTT	CASSFRDPLMNTEAFF
-	-	TRBJ1-5	TRBV28	TGTGCCAGCAGTTTATCTGGCCAGGCTCCTCCTAATCAGCCCCAGCATTTT	CASSLSGQAPPNQPQHF
-	-	TRBJ2-7	TRBV28	TGTGCCAGCAGTTTGGCTAATAGGAACGAGCAGTACTTC	CASSLANRNEQYF
TRBD1	once	TRBJ2-7	TRBV28	TGTGCCAGCAGTTCCCATCTGGACAGGAGGTACTACGAGCAGTACTTC	CASSSHLDRRYYEQYF
TRBD2	-	TRBJ2-3	TRBV5-1	TGCGCCAGCAGCTTGGGGATAGCGGGAGTAGGCACAGATACGCAGTATTTT	CASSLGIAGVGTDTQYF
-	once	TRBJ2-6	TRBV19	TGTGCCAGTAGTATAGATTCTGGGGCCAACGTCCTGACTTTC	CASSIDSGANVLTF
-	-	TRBJ2-1	TRBV6-1	TGTGCCAGCAGTGGACAGAGGACCTACAATGAGCAGTTCTTC	CASSGQRTYNEQFF
-	-	TRBJ2-1	TRBV11-3	TGTGCCAGCAGCTTAGCCGGGGGCAATGAGCAGTTCTTC	CASSLAGGNEQFF
TRBD2	-	TRBJ2-7	TRBV5-1	TGCGCCAGCAGCTTGTTACTAGCGCCGGCCCCCCACGAGCAGTACTTC	CASSLLLAPAPHEQYF
TRBD1	once	TRBJ2-7	TRBV5-1	TGCGCCAGCAGAACGGGGACAGATACCTACGAGCAGTACTTC	CASRTGTDTYEQYF
-	-	TRBJ2-3	TRBV28	TGTGCCAGCAGTTACGAGGGTACGCAGTATTTT	CASSYEGTQYF
TRBD1	-	TRBJ1-1	TRBV6-1	TGTGCCAGCTTCCTGGACAGGGGCACTGAAGCTTTCTTT	CASFLDRGTEAFF
TRBD2	-	TRBJ2-7	TRBV10-3	TGTGCCATCAGTCCGACTAGCGGGAGGGCCCACGAGCAGTACTTC	CAISPTSGRAHEQYF
-	-	TRBJ1-2	TRBV19	TGTGCCAGTAGTTCGATATACTCCTATGGCTACACCTTC	CASSSIYSYGYTF
-	-	TRBJ1-1	TRBV5-1	TGCGCCAGCAGCACGACCGGGAACACTGAAGCTTTCTTT	CASSTTGNTEAFF
TRBD2	-	TRBJ2-1	TRBV5-1	TGCGCCAGCAGCTTGGGGGCGGGAGACCCTTACAATGAGCAGTTCTTC	CASSLGAGDPYNEQFF
-	-	TRBJ2-2	TRBV19	TGTGCCAGTAGTATAAGGGCATACGCCGGGGAGCTGTTTTTT	CASSIRAYAGELFF
TRBD2	-	TRBJ2-1	TRBV5-1	TGCGCCAGCAGCTCCCTAGCGGGAGAGGGGCAGTTCTTC	CASSSLAGEGQFF
TRBD2	-	TRBJ2-7	TRBV28	TGTGCCAGCAGCCTACGGACTAGCGGGAGGGAGCAGTACTTC	CASSLRTSGREQYF
TRBD2	-	TRBJ2-7	TRBV5-1	TGCGCCAGCAGGGTTGGGACTAGCGGGAACCACGAGCAGTACTTC	CASRVGTSGNHEQYF
-	-	TRBJ1-4	TRBV6-1	TGTGCCAGCAGTGATGAGGGACCGACAAGGGGAAAACTGTTTTTT	CASSDEGPTRGKLFF
TRBD2	-	TRBJ2-7	TRBV28	TGTGCCAGCAAAAGGCATAGCGGGGGCTCCTACGAGCAGTACTTC	CASKRHSGGSYEQYF
TRBD2	-	TRBJ2-3	TRBV5-1	TGCGCCAGCAGTCTGGCGGGAGTGGCAGATACGCAGTATTTT	CASSLAGVADTQYF
TRBD2	-	TRBJ2-4	TRBV10-2	TGCGCCAGCAGTGAAGGCAGCCGGGGAGGGAACATTCAGTACTTC	CASSEGSRGGNIQYF
TRBD1	-	TRBJ1-1	TRBV6-6	TGTGCCAGCAGTTCCCGACAGGGCTGGTACACTGAAGCTTTCTTT	CASSSRQGWYTEAFF